This TCR beta chain stems from a study of identical twins. Study conclusions and caveats: Cord blood's abundant beta clonotypes had fewer insertions, unlike memory repertoires.

In germline, CDR1 is SGHVS, CDR2 FQNEAQ. This CDR3 contains 16 residues. Trimming took off 5 bases at V and 4 bases at J, with 17 bases between the two ends. Template switching added a universal primer site; cDNA carried unique molecular identifiers. Using its own MiXCR run on the 5' RACE reads, TCRdb lists one record per CDR3 protein. The sample lists hundreds of thousands of distinct CDR3 sequences, 9% to 15% occurring once. All of the donors were Caucasians in good health. On this clonotype itself: What it recognizes is unknown.

The sample was also reused in another study, on yellow fever vaccine responses in identical twins.

Sequencing was done on a sample of PBMCs. This chain joins TRBV7-8 and TRBJ2-2; D is tentatively TRBD1 or TRBD2 (6 bases each). This receptor was identified in a woman aged 18 to 35 in good health. The CDR3 bases are TGTGCCAGCAGCCAGGATCCGGGGGCAGGCACCGGGGAGCTGTTTTTT. This translates into CASSQDPGAGTGELFF. Combining the CDR3 with reference TRBV7-8 and TRBJ2-2 gives the whole variable domain GAGVSQSPRYKVAKRGQDVALRCDPISGHVSLFWYQQALGQGPEFLTYFQNEAQLDKSGLPSDRFFAERPEGSVSTLKIQRTQQEDSAVYLCASSQDPGAGTGELFFGEGSRLTVL.